The clone carrying this TCR beta chain has at least ten counts. Its antigen is not known. RNA transcripts were the template for amplifying TCR beta CDR3 regions. The TCR CDR3 was amplified in a first-round RT-PCR using the HTBI primer set. TCRdb reprocessed the multiplex PCR reads via MiXCR and lists one record per CDR3 protein. Of some 620,000 distinct CDR3 sequences detected, 15% to 20% appear once; the ten largest clones hold around 4%. The V gene lost 6 bases and the J gene lost 4 bases, with 10 bases spanning the gap. CDR1 is MNHEY and CDR2 is SVGAGI in the germline V gene. The CDR3 has 13 amino acids. This entry is derived from a study of T cells in Graves' hyperthyroidism and ophthalmopathy. Study background: Peripheral blood specimens were obtained at initial diagnosis, prior to any treatment. Broader study findings: Most thyroid-expanded clonotypes above 0.001 were also found in blood.

The study excluded patients with uncontrolled infection, other autoimmune disease, pregnancy or lactation. This sequence joins TRBV6-5 and TRBJ1-5; TRBD1 is a possible D gene (5 bases). This TCR came from a woman aged 25 to 39 with Graves' hyperthyroidism. Material: blood. CDR3 nucleotide sequence: TGTGCCAGCAGGAGACAGCGAAATCAGCCCCAGCATTTT. Protein product: CASRRQRNQPQHF.